This T cell receptor (beta chain) was identified during a study of vaccination effects on CD4 cells after COVID-19. Notes on this clone: Its specificity is not known.

The study, taken as a whole, reports: Healthy vaccine recipients' vaccine-induced clones were almost all SARS-CoV-2 mono-reactive.

Germline CDR1 reads SGHAT; CDR2 reads FQNNGV. The V gene lost 5 bases and the J gene lost 0 bases, with 15 bases spanning the gap. This CDR3 has 16 amino acids. Some clones are missing from TCRdb's copy, which holds only in-frame ones; the method was immunoSEQ multiplex PCR. Altogether about 72,000 clones are present, about 81% being singletons, with the ten largest covering 1.2%. Sequencing followed a ViraFEST assay step that expanded antigen-specific CD4+ T cells with viral peptide pools. The authors isolated CD4+ T cells after 9 to 10 days of culture. Participants were vaccinated with two doses of either the BNT162b2 or mRNA-1273 vaccine. Researchers swapped half the medium for IL-2 medium on both days 3 and 7.

The chain uses TRBV11-2 and TRBJ2-3; no clear D gene. This TCR was sampled from a human donor who received a COVID-19 vaccine. The source was CD4+ T cells from PBMCs cultured with HCoV-229E spike peptides, collected after COVID-19 vaccination. The CDR3 nucleotides are TGTGCCAGCAGCCCCCGGTTCAGGACGAGCACAGATACGCAGTATTTT. It yields the protein CASSPRFRTSTDTQYF.